This TCR beta chain stems from a study of chemoradiotherapy in HPV16-positive cancers. Assay: immunoSEQ multiplex PCR; the TCRdb copy retains only in-frame clones and omits some. The sample has around 12,000 clones; around 77% are singletons. V was pared by 0 bases and J by 6 bases, with 16 bases between. The CDR3 is made up of 15 amino acids. Germline loops: CDR1 GTSNPN, CDR2 SVGIG (reference sequence). Sampling was done from a patient who underwent chemoradiotherapy. The TCR originated in a human donor with HPV-associated anogenital cancer. The chain combines TRBV30 with TRBJ2-3; no clear D gene. CDR3: CAWSVRGRVWDTQYF. The CDR3 DNA follows: TGTGCCTGGAGTGTACGAGGAAGGGTTTGGGATACGCAGTATTTT.